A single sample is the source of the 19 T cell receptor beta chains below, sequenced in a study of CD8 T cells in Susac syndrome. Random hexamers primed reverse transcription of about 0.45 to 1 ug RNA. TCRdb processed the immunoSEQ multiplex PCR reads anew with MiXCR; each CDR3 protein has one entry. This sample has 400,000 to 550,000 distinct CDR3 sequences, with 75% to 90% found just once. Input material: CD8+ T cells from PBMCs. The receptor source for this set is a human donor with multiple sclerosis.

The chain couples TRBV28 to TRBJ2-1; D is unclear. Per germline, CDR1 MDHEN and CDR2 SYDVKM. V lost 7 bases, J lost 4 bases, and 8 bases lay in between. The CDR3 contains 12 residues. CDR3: CASTMAYNEQFF. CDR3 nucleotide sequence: TGTGCCAGCACCATGGCTTACAATGAGCAGTTCTTC.

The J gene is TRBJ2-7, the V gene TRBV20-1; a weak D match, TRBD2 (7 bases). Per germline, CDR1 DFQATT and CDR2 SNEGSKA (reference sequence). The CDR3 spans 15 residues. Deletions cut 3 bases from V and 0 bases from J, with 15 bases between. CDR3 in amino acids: CSASSAGATSYEQYF. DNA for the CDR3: TGCAGTGCTAGTTCGGCGGGGGCCACCTCCTACGAGCAGTACTTC.

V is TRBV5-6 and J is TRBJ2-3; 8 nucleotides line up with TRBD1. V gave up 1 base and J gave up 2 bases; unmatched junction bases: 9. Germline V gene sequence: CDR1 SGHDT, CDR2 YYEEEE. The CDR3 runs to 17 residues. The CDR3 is CASSLFGTGQTTDTQYF. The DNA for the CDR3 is TGTGCCAGCAGCTTGTTTGGGACAGGTCAAACCACAGATACGCAGTATTTT.

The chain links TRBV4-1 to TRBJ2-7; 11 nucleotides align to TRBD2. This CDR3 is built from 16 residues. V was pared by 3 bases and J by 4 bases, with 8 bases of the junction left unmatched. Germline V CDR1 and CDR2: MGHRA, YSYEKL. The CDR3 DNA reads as TGCGCCAGCAGCCAGGGGGGACTAGCGGCGACATACGAGCAGTACTTC. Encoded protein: CASSQGGLAATYEQYF.

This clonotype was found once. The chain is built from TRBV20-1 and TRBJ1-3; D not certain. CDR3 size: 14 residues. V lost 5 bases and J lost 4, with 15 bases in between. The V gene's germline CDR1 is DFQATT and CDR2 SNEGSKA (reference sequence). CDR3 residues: CSALQQLGGNTIYF. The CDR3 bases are TGCAGTGCTCTTCAGCAACTCGGGGGAAACACCATATATTTT.

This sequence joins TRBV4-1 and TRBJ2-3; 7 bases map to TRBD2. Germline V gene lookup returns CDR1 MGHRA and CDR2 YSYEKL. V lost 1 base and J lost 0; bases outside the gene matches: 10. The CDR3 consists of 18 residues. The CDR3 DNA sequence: TGCGCCAGCAGCCAAGTTGGGGACTACAGAAGTAGCACAGATACGCAGTATTTT. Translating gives CASSQVGDYRSSTDTQYF.

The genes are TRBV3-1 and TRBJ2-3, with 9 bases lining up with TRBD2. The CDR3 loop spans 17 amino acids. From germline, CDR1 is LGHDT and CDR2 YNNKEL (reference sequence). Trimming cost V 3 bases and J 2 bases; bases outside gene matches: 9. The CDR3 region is CASSHLTSGFLTDTQYF. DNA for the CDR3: TGTGCCAGCAGCCACCTCACTAGCGGGTTCCTCACAGATACGCAGTATTTT.

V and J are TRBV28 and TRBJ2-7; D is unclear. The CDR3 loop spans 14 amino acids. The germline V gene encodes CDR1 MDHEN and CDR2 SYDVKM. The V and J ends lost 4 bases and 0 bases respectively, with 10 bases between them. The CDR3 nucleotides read TGTGCCAGCAGTTCACAGACTTACTCCTACGAGCAGTACTTC. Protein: CASSSQTYSYEQYF.

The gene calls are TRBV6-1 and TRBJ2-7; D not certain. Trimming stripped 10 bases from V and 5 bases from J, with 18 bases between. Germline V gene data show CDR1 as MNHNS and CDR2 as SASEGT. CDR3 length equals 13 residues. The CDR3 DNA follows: TGTGCCATCGCGTTTATAAGGGTAGACGAGCAGTACTTC. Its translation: CAIAFIRVDEQYF.

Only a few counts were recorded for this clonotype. CDR3 loop: CASSLTWKDNEQFF. CDR3 in DNA: TGTGCCAGCAGCTTAACGTGGAAAGACAATGAGCAGTTCTTC. The chain joins TRBV7-3 to TRBJ2-1, with no clear D. This CDR3 has 14 residues. Germline values: CDR1 SGHTA, CDR2 FQGTGA. Trimming shortened V by 0 bases and J by 5 bases, and 8 bases separated the two germline ends.

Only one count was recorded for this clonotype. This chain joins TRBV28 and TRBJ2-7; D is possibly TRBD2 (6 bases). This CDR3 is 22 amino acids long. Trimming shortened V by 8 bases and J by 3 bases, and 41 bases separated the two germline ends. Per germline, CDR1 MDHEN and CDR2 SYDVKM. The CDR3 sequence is CASQIRRMEGSSASPLFYEQYF. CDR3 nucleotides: TGTGCCAGCCAGATTCGTCGAATGGAGGGGTCTTCAGCCTCCCCCCTTTTCTACGAGCAGTACTTC.

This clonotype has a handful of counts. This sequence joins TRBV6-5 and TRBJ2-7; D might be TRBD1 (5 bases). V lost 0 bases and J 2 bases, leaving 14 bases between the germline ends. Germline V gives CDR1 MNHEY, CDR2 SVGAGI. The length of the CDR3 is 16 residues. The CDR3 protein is CASSYSAGIIPYEQYF. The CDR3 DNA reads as TGTGCCAGCAGTTACTCGGCAGGGATCATCCCCTACGAGCAGTACTTC.

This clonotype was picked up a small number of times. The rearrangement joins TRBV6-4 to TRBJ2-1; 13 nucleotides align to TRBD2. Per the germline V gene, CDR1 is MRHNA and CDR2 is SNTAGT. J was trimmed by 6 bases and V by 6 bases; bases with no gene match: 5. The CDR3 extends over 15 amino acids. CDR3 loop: CASSATSGGANEQFF. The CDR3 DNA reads TGTGCCAGCAGCGCTACTAGCGGGGGGGCCAATGAGCAGTTCTTC.

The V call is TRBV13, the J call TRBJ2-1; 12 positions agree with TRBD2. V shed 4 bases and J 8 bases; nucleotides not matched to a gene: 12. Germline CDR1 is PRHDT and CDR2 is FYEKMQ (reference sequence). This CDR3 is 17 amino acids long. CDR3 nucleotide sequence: TGTGCCAGCAGCTCGGCTCTCCTAGCGGGAGGGCCGGATGAGCAGTTCTTC. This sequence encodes CASSSALLAGGPDEQFF.

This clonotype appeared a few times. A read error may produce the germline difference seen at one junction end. CDR3 protein: CASSQERMNNEKLFF. The DNA of the CDR3 is TGTGCCAGCAGCCAAGAACGGATGAATAATGAAAAACTTTTTTTT. The chain carries TRBV3-1 and TRBJ1-4; D unclear. The CDR3 has 15 amino acids. CDR1 is LGHDT and CDR2 is YNNKEL in the germline V gene (reference sequence).

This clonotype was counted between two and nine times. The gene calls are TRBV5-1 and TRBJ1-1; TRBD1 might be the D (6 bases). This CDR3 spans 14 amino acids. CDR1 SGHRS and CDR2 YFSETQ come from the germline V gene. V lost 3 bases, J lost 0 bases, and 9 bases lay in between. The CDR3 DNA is TGCGCCAGCAGCTCCGGGACAATGAACACTGAAGCTTTCTTT. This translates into CASSSGTMNTEAFF.

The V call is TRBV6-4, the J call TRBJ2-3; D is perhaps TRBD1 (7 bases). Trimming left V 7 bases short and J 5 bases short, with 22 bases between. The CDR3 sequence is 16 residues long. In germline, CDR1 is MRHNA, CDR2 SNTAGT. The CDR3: CASNARRQGGKDTQYF. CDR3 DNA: TGTGCCAGCAACGCTCGTCGACAGGGAGGTAAAGATACGCAGTATTTT.

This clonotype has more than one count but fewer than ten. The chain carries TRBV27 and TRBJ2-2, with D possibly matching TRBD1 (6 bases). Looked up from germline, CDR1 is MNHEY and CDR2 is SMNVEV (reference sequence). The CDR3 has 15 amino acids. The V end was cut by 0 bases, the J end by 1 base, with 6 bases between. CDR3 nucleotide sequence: TGTGCCAGCAGTTTATCGGGACAGAACACCGGGGAGCTGTTTTTT. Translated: CASSLSGQNTGELFF.

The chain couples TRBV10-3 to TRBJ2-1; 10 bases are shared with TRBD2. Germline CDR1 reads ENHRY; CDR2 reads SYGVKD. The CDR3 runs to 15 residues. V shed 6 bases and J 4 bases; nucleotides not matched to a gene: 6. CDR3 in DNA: TGTGCCATCAGCAATACAGCGGGGGGGTACAATGAGCAGTTCTTC. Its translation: CAISNTAGGYNEQFF.